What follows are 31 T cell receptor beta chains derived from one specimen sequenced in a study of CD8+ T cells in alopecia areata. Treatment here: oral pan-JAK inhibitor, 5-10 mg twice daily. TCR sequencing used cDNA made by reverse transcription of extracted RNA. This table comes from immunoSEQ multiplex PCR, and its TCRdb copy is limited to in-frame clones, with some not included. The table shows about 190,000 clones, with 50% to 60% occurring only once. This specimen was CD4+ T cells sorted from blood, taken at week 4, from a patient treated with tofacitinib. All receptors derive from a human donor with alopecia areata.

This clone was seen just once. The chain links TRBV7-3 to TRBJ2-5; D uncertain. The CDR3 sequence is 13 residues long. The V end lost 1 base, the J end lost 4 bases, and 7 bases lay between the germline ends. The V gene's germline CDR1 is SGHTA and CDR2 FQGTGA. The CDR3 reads CASSLNSPETQYF. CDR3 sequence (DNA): TGTGCCAGCAGCTTAAACTCTCCAGAGACCCAGTACTTC.

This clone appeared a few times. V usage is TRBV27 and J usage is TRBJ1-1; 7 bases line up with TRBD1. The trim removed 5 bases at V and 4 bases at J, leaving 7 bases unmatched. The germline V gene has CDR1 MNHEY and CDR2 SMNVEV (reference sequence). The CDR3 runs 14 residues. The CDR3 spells CASSNRGVSTEAFF. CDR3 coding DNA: TGTGCCAGCAGTAACAGGGGCGTGAGCACTGAAGCTTTCTTT.

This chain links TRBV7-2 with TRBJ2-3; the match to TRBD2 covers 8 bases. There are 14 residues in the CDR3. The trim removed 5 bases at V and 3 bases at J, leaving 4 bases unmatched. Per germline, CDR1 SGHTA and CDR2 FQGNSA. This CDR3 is CASSQIAGTDTQYF. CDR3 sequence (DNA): TGTGCCAGCAGCCAAATAGCGGGAACAGATACGCAGTATTTT.

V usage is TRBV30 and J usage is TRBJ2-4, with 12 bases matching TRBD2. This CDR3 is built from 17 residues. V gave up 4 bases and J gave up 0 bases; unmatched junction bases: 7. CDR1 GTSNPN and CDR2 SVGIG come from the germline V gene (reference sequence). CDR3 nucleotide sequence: TGTGCCTGGACCCCCGGGACTAGCGGGCTAGCCAAAAACATTCAGTACTTC. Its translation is CAWTPGTSGLAKNIQYF. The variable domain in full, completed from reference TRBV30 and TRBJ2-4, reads SQTIHQWPATLVQPVGSPLSLECTVEGTSNPNLYWYRQAAGRGLQLLFYSVGIGQISSEVPQNLSASRPQDRQFILSSKKLLLSDSGFYLCAWTPGTSGLAKNIQYFGAGTRLSVL.

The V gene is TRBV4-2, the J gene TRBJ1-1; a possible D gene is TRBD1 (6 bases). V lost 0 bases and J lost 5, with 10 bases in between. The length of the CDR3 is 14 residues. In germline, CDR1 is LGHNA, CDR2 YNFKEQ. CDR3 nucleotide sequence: TGTGCCAGCAGCCAAGAACAGGGATGGACTGAAGCTTTCTTT. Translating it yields CASSQEQGWTEAFF.

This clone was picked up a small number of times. The CDR3 DNA reads TGTGCCAGCAGCTTACGAAGGACAGATACGCAGTATTTT. This translates into CASSLRRTDTQYF. The chain employs TRBV7-2 and TRBJ2-3, with D hard to call. This CDR3 has 13 residues. Trimming pared 2 bases from V and 3 bases from J, leaving 6 bases between. CDR1 and CDR2 from the germline V gene are SGHTA and FQGNSA.

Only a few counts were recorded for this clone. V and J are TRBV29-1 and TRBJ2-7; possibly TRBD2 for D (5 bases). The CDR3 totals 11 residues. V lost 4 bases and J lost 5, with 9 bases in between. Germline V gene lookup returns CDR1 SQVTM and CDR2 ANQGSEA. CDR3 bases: TGCAGCGTTGGCTACGGGGACGAGCAGTACTTC. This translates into CSVGYGDEQYF.

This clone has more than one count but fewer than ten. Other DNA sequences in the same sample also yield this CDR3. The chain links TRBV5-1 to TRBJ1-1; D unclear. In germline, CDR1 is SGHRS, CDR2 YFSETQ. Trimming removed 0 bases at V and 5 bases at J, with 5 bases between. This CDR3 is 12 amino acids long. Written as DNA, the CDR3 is TGCGCCAGCAGCTTGGGACGGACTGAAGCTTTCTTT. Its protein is CASSLGRTEAFF. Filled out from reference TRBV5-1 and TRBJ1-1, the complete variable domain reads KAGVTQTPRYLIKTRGQQVTLSCSPISGHRSVSWYQQTPGQGLQFLFEYFSETQRNKGNFPGRFSGRQFSNSRSEMNVSTLELGDSALYLCASSLGRTEAFFGQGTRLTVV.

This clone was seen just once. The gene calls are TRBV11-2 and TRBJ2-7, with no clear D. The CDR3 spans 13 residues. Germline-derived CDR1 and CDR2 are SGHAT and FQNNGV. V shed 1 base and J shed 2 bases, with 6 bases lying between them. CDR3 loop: CASSLGQTYEQYF. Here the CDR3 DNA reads TGTGCCAGCAGCTTAGGGCAGACCTACGAGCAGTACTTC.

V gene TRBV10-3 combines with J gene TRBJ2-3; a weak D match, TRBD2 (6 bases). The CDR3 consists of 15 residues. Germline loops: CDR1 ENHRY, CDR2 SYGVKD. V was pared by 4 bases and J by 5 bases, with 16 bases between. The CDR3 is CAISAWRDVGDTQYF. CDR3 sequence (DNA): TGTGCCATCAGTGCTTGGCGGGATGTAGGAGATACGCAGTATTTT.

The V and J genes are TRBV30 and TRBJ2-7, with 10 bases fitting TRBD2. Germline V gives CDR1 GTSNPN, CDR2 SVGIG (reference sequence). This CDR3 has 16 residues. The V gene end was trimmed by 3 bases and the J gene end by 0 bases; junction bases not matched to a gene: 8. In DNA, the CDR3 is TGTGCCTGGAGCCGCCAGCGGGAGGGACTCTCCTACGAGCAGTACTTC. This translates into CAWSRQREGLSYEQYF.

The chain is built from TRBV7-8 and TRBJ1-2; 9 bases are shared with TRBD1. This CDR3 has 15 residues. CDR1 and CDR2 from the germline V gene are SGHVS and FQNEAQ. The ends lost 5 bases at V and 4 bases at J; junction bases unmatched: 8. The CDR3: CASSDGQGNSYGYTF. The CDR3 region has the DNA TGTGCCAGCAGCGACGGACAGGGGAACAGCTATGGCTACACCTTC.

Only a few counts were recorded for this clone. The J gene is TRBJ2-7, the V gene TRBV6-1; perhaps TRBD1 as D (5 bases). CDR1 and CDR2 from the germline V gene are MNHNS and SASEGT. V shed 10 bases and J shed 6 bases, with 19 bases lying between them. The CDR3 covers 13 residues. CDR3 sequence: CATSPAGSREQYF. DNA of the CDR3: TGTGCCACCTCCCCGGCAGGGTCTCGCGAGCAGTACTTC.

The CDR3 bases are TGCAGCGTTGATTCCGTCGGCAAGCAGTACTTC. Amino acids: CSVDSVGKQYF. This chain connects TRBV29-1 to TRBJ2-7; D call uncertain. This CDR3 region has 11 residues. Germline loops: CDR1 SQVTM, CDR2 ANQGSEA. Deletions cut 3 bases from V and 8 bases from J, with 11 bases between.

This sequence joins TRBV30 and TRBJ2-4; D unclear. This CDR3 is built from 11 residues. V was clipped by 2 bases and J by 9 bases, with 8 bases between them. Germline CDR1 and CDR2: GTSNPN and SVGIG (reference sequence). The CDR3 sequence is CAWSLGGIQYF. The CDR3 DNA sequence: TGTGCCTGGAGTCTGGGCGGCATTCAGTACTTC. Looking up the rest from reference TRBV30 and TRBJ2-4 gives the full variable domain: SQTIHQWPATLVQPVGSPLSLECTVEGTSNPNLYWYRQAAGRGLQLLFYSVGIGQISSEVPQNLSASRPQDRQFILSSKKLLLSDSGFYLCAWSLGGIQYFGAGTRLSVL.

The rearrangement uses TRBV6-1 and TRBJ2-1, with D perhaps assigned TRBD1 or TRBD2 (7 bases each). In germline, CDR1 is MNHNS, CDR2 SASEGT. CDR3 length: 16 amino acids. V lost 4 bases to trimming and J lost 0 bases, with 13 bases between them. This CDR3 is CASSVERDSSYNEQFF. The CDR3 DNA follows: TGTGCCAGCAGTGTCGAGCGGGACAGCTCCTACAATGAGCAGTTCTTC.

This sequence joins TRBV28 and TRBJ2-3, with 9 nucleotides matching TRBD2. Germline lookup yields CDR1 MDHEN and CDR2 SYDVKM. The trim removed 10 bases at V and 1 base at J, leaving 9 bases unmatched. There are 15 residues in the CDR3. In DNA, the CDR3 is TGTGCCACCCTTATTAGCGGGAGCGGCACAGATACGCAGTATTTT. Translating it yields CATLISGSGTDTQYF.

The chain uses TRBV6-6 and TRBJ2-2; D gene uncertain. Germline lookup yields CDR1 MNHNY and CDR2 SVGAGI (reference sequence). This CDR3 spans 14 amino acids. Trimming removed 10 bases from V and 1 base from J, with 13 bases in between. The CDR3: CATGPGKNTGELFF. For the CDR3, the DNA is TGTGCCACTGGGCCGGGCAAGAACACCGGGGAGCTGTTTTTT.

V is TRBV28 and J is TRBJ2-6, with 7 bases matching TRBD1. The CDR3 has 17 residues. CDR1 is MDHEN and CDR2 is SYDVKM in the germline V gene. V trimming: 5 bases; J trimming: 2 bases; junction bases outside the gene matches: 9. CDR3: CASSPGQAKAGANVLTF. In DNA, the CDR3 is TGTGCCAGCAGTCCCGGACAGGCTAAGGCTGGGGCCAACGTCCTGACTTTC.

This CDR3 is CASSQGSYEQYF. As DNA, the CDR3 is TGTGCCAGCAGCCAGGGGTCCTACGAGCAGTACTTC. This chain uses TRBV7-9 with TRBJ2-7; D may be TRBD1 (6 bases). This CDR3 is built from 12 residues. V lost 5 bases and J 1 base, leaving 6 bases between the germline ends. From germline, CDR1 is SEHNR and CDR2 FQNEAQ (reference sequence).

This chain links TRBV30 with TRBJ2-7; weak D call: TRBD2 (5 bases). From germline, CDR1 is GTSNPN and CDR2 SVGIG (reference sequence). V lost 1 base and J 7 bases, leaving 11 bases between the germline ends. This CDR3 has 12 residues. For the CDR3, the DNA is TGTGCCTGGAGTGCTAGCTGGTATGAGCAGTACTTC. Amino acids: CAWSASWYEQYF.

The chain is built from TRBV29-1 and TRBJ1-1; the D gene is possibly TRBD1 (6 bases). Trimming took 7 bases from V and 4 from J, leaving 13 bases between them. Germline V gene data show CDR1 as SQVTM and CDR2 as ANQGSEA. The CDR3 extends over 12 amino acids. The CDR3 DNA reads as TGCAGCGGTGACAGGTCCGGCACTGAAGCTTTCTTT. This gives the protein CSGDRSGTEAFF.

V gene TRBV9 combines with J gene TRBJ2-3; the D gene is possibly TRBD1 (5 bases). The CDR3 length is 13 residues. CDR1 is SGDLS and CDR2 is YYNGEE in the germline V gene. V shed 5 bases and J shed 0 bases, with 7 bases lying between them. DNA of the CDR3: TGTGCCAGCAGGTCAGGGAGCACAGATACGCAGTATTTT. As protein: CASRSGSTDTQYF.

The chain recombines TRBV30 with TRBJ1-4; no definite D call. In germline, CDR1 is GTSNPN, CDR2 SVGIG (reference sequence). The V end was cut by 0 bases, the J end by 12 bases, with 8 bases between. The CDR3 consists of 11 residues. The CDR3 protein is CAWSVSRQLFF. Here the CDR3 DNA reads TGTGCCTGGAGTGTATCGAGACAACTGTTTTTT.

CDR3 coding DNA: TGCAGCGTACGACCTTGGACAGGGTCGACTGAAGCTTTCTTT. This sequence encodes CSVRPWTGSTEAFF. This rearrangement joins TRBV29-1 to TRBJ1-1, with 8 positions matching TRBD1. The CDR3 has 14 residues. The germline V gene has CDR1 SQVTM and CDR2 ANQGSEA. The ends lost 6 bases at V and 5 bases at J; junction bases unmatched: 11. Supplemented by reference TRBV29-1 and TRBJ1-1, the full variable domain reads SAVISQKPSRDICQRGTSLTIQCQVDSQVTMMFWYRQQPGQSLTLIATANQGSEATYESGFVIDKFPISRPNLTFSTLTVSNMSPEDSSIYLCSVRPWTGSTEAFFGQGTRLTVV.

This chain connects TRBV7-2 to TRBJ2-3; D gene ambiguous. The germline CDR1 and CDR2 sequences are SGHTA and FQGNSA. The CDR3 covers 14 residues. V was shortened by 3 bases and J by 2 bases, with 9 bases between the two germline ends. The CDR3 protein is CASSFDGYTDTQYF. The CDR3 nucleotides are TGTGCCAGCAGCTTCGACGGATACACAGATACGCAGTATTTT.

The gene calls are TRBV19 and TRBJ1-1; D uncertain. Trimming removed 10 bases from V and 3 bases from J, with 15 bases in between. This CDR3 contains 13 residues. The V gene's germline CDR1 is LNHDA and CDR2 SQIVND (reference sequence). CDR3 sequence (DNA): TGTGCCACCCGAAGAGTTTCGTACACTGAAGCTTTCTTT. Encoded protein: CATRRVSYTEAFF.

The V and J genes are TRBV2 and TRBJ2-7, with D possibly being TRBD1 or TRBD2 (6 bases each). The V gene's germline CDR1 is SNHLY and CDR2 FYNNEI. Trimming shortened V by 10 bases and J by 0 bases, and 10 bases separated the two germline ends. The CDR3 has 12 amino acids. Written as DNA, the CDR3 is TGTGCCACGAAGGGGGGCTCCTACGAGCAGTACTTC. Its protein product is CATKGGSYEQYF.

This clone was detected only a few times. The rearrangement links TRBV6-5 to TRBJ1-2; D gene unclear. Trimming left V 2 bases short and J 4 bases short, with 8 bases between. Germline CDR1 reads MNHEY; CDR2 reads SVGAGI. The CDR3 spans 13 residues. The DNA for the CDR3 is TGTGCCAGCAGTTACCGGGGTACCTATGGCTACACCTTC. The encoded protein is CASSYRGTYGYTF.

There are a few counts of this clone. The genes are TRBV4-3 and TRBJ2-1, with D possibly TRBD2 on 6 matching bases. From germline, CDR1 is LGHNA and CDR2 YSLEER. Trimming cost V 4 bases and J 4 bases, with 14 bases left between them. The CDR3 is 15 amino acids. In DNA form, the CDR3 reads TGCGCCAGCAGCCTAACCAACGGGAGATACAATGAGCAGTTCTTC. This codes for CASSLTNGRYNEQFF.

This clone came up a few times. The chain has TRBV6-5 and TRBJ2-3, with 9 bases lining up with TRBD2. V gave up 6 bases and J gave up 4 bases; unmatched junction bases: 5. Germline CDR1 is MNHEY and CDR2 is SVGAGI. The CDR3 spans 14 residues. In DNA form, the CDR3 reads TGTGCCAGCAGGATTAGCGGGAGTGCAGATACGCAGTATTTT. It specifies CASRISGSADTQYF.